These 19 T cell receptor beta chains share one sample of origin, sequenced in a study of CD8 T cells in ankylosing spondylitis. The study, taken as a whole, reports: A motif of fewer than ten highly homologous TCR beta variants was seen as apparently characteristic of ankylosing spondylitis blood.

These receptors' antigens are unknown. TCRdb ran MiXCR on the 5' RACE reads and lists one entry per CDR3 protein. The sample comprises almost 400,000 distinct CDR3 sequences, approximately 20% of which are singletons, and about 16% rests with the top ten. Sequencing was performed on blood, either unsorted or a sorted T cell fraction (not recorded which). The receptors were sampled from a male donor with ankylosing spondylitis.

This chain connects TRBV15 to TRBJ2-5; a weak D match, TRBD2 (6 bases). Germline V lookup: CDR1 LNHNV, CDR2 YYDKDF (reference sequence). The CDR3 consists of 15 residues. V lost 0 bases, J lost 1 base, and 9 bases lay in between. CDR3 loop: CATSRDLGLQETQYF. The CDR3 DNA is TGTGCCACCAGCAGAGATCTGGGACTCCAAGAGACCCAGTACTTC.

The chain's CDR3 is CASSTPGTLYNSPLHF. DNA for the CDR3: TGTGCCAGCAGTACTCCAGGGACGCTGTATAATTCACCCCTCCACTTT. The chain has TRBV6-4 and TRBJ1-6, with TRBD1 as a possible D gene (5 bases). The CDR3 covers 16 residues. Germline assignment: CDR1 MRHNA and CDR2 SNTAGT. The ends were cut back, 5 bases at V and 4 bases at J, with 15 bases in the middle.

This clonotype has at least ten counts. This chain uses TRBV3-1 with TRBJ1-5; possibly TRBD1 for D (5 bases). Trimming removed 0 bases from V and 4 bases from J, with 10 bases in between. The V gene's germline CDR1 is LGHDT and CDR2 YNNKEL (reference sequence). This CDR3 has 15 residues. CDR3 DNA sequence: TGTGCCAGCAGCCAAGATCGGAACAGGAATCAGCCCCAGCATTTT. Its translation is CASSQDRNRNQPQHF.

The rearrangement links TRBV20-1 to TRBJ2-1; TRBD2 matches 11 bases. The V gene end was trimmed by 6 bases and the J gene end by 2 bases; junction bases not matched to a gene: 6. This CDR3 has 15 amino acids. Germline values: CDR1 DFQATT, CDR2 SNEGSKA (reference sequence). CDR3 sequence reads: CSATSGRGTYNEQFF. The CDR3 nucleotides read TGCAGTGCAACTAGCGGGAGAGGGACCTACAATGAGCAGTTCTTC.

This clonotype was recorded many times. This chain joins TRBV24-1 and TRBJ2-1; perhaps TRBD1 as D (5 bases). Trimming pared 3 bases from V and 5 bases from J, leaving 16 bases between. CDR3 length: 16 residues. Germline V gives CDR1 KGHDR, CDR2 SFDVKD. The CDR3 nucleotides read TGTGCCACCAGTGATCAACGGACATTGGCTAACAATGAGCAGTTCTTC. The encoded protein is CATSDQRTLANNEQFF.

The genes are TRBV7-8 and TRBJ2-7; 10 bases match TRBD2. Trimming cost V 6 bases and J 2 bases; bases outside gene matches: 7. The CDR3 sequence is 15 residues long. Germline CDR1 reads SGHVS; CDR2 reads FQNEAQ. This CDR3 reads CASSSWTSGPYEQYF. In DNA, the CDR3 is TGTGCCAGCAGTAGTTGGACTAGCGGTCCCTACGAGCAGTACTTC.

This clonotype was seen only a few times. J is TRBJ2-1 and V is TRBV20-1, with 13 bases identical to TRBD2. V was clipped by 4 bases and J by 15 bases; unmatched bases: 15. This CDR3 has 15 residues. The germline gives CDR1 DFQATT, CDR2 SNEGSKA (reference sequence). The CDR3 loop reads CSANNFGLAGAVVFF. CDR3 DNA: TGCAGTGCTAATAACTTTGGACTAGCGGGGGCGGTGGTGTTCTTC.

The V and J genes are TRBV20-1 and TRBJ2-3; the match to TRBD2 covers 8 bases. Germline V gene sequence: CDR1 DFQATT, CDR2 SNEGSKA (reference sequence). The V and J ends lost 5 bases and 4 bases, in that order; junction bases with no gene match: 11. The CDR3 sequence is 15 residues long. CDR3 in amino acids: CSARIPGLGSDTQYF. CDR3 in DNA: TGCAGTGCTCGTATCCCGGGACTAGGTTCAGATACGCAGTATTTT.

The chain links TRBV5-1 to TRBJ2-7; the D gene is possibly TRBD1 (5 bases). Trimming removed 4 bases at V and 6 bases at J, with 14 bases between. The CDR3 has 13 residues. Germline V gene data show CDR1 as SGHRS and CDR2 as YFSETQ. CDR3 amino acids: CASSPGEGAEQYF. The CDR3 coding sequence is TGCGCCAGCAGCCCCGGAGAAGGGGCCGAGCAGTACTTC. Filled out from reference TRBV5-1 and TRBJ2-7, the complete variable domain reads KAGVTQTPRYLIKTRGQQVTLSCSPISGHRSVSWYQQTPGQGLQFLFEYFSETQRNKGNFPGRFSGRQFSNSRSEMNVSTLELGDSALYLCASSPGEGAEQYFGPGTRLTVT.

V usage is TRBV3-1 and J usage is TRBJ2-3, with 9 bases that match TRBD1. This CDR3 has 18 amino acids. The V segment lost 3 bases and the J segment 2 bases; nucleotides outside the gene matches: 12. Germline loops: CDR1 LGHDT, CDR2 YNNKEL (reference sequence). CDR3: CASSQPLEDRGTTDTQYF. CDR3 nucleotide sequence: TGTGCCAGCAGCCAGCCTCTGGAGGACAGGGGAACCACAGATACGCAGTATTTT.

Only a few counts were recorded for this clonotype. J is TRBJ1-6 and V is TRBV12-5; D uncertain. Germline V CDR1 and CDR2: LGHNT, FRNRAP. V lost 2 bases and J lost 7, with 9 bases in between. The CDR3 spans 14 residues. CDR3 nucleotides: TGTGCTAGTGGTTTGATGGGGAGGAATTCACCCCTCCACTTT. Amino acid sequence: CASGLMGRNSPLHF.

The chain uses TRBV29-1 and TRBJ2-5, with 11 bases lining up with TRBD2. There are 15 residues in the CDR3. Trimming cost V 3 bases and J 5 bases; bases outside gene matches: 8. CDR1 and CDR2 from the germline V gene are SQVTM and ANQGSEA. CDR3 in amino acids: CSVETSGTARETQYF. In DNA form, the CDR3 reads TGCAGCGTTGAGACTAGCGGGACCGCCCGGGAGACCCAGTACTTC.

This clonotype was recorded at least ten times. This sequence joins TRBV29-1 and TRBJ1-3, with a weak D call TRBD1 (5 bases). This CDR3 comprises 14 residues. V was shortened by 2 bases and J by 4 bases, with 12 bases between the two germline ends. CDR1 is SQVTM, CDR2 ANQGSEA, per germline. CDR3 protein: CSVEKAGYGNTIYF. DNA for the CDR3: TGCAGCGTTGAAAAGGCAGGGTACGGAAACACCATATATTTT.

This chain uses TRBV3-1 with TRBJ1-2; D unclear. Trimming took off 4 bases at V and 4 bases at J, with 13 bases between the two ends. The CDR3 is made up of 14 amino acids. Germline values: CDR1 LGHDT, CDR2 YNNKEL (reference sequence). CDR3 in amino acids: CASSLRVVAYGYTF. The CDR3 DNA sequence: TGTGCCAGCAGCCTCCGGGTAGTGGCCTATGGCTACACCTTC.

Of note for this clonotype: One end of the junction varies from germline; a read error may be responsible. The rearrangement links TRBV7-7 to TRBJ2-1, with D possibly TRBD2 on 6 matching bases. Germline CDR1 and CDR2: SSHAT and FNYEAQ (reference sequence). This CDR3 comprises 15 residues. The CDR3 here is CASSLDRGRTNEQFF. In DNA form, the CDR3 reads TGTGCTAGCAGCTTAGATCGAGGGAGGACCAATGAGCAGTTCTTC.

This clonotype occurred many times. The rearrangement uses TRBV29-1 and TRBJ2-5, with D possibly TRBD2 on 6 matching bases. The V gene lost 2 bases and the J gene lost 5 bases, with 9 bases spanning the gap. The CDR3 length is 12 residues. The germline CDR1 and CDR2 sequences are SQVTM and ANQGSEA. In DNA, the CDR3 is TGCAGCGTTGAAACTAGCCGGGAGACCCAGTACTTC. Its protein product is CSVETSRETQYF.

The rearrangement joins TRBV2 to TRBJ1-5, with D perhaps matching TRBD1 (6 bases). Looked up from germline, CDR1 is SNHLY and CDR2 is FYNNEI. The ends were cut back, 2 bases at V and 7 bases at J, with 15 bases in the middle. The CDR3 covers 15 residues. CDR3 loop: CASSESRGLGQPQHF. DNA of the CDR3: TGTGCCAGCAGTGAAAGCCGGGGGCTTGGACAGCCCCAGCATTTT.

This clonotype has just a few counts. V usage is TRBV12-3 or TRBV12-4 and J usage is TRBJ1-4; D unclear. The CDR3 extends over 14 amino acids. V lost 6 bases and J lost 7, with 15 bases in between. This chain's CDR3 is CASSPNRIREKLFF. The DNA of the CDR3 is TGTGCCAGCAGCCCCAATAGGATCCGTGAAAAACTGTTTTTT.

The V and J genes are TRBV7-7 and TRBJ2-3; TRBD2 might be the D (6 bases). Germline V gives CDR1 SSHAT, CDR2 FNYEAQ (reference sequence). There are 13 residues in the CDR3. The CDR3 loop is CASAGSQTDTQYF. CDR3 DNA sequence: TGTGCTAGCGCGGGGAGCCAAACAGATACGCAGTATTTT.